This entry concerns a single TCR beta chain. The target of this receptor is not known. Qualities for individual bases were not recorded, and no much larger clone is one base off. The sample is drawn from a study of blood T cell repertoires in COVID-19 (dated by TCRdb to the early 2020s). Concerning the study at large: Samples from collaborators originated in the United States, Italy and Spain and spanned both the acute and convalescent phases of COVID-19. The prospective study material was composed of cDNA or gDNA derived from T cells, B-cell-depleted T cells, or PBMCs. The dataset comprised deeply sampled blood TCRbeta repertoires from subjects exposed to, actively infected with, or recovered from COVID-19. A freely available public database, intended as a resource for researchers studying the immune response to SARS-CoV-2, is where the repertoires were released. Samples were obtained from the ongoing ImmuneRACE study (first 160 participants) and from some 1,300 subjects provided by 6 global collaborators. A de-identified subject ID, COVID-19 status, age in years and sex were almost always included in the sample metadata. Where available, HLA class I and class II types were obtained from metadata supplied by the sample provider rather than from assay-based typing. What the study reported, not specific to this receptor: The quantity of clinical and demographic metadata differed by source and by participant and was supplied without curation.

Collaborating institutions collected whole blood in K2EDTA tubes following their own protocols. Collaborator samples were shipped for TCRbeta analysis as frozen whole blood, isolated PBMCs, or DNA extracted from either sample type. TCRbeta CDR3 regions were amplified from genomic DNA using the immunoSEQ Assay, a bias-controlled multiplex PCR. The original methods were these. Nucleated cell counts per sample were estimated from amplification of reference gene primers within the assay. To quantify the absolute abundance of each unique TCRbeta CDR3 rearrangement, sequence reads were collapsed and filtered. For each sample, productive Simpson clonality was calculated as the square root of Simpson's diversity index across productive rearrangements. The immuneACCESS repertoire file appears here via TCRdb, limited to in-frame rearrangements. These files lack a portion of the clones; in checked studies, under half of the deficit traces to unresolved V genes, and the cause of the others is not known. V, J and clone size are those of that table, while D and trimming were read from the DNA. This sample holds some 190,000 clones; approximately 81% were observed only once. Roughly 5% of the sample is in the top ten clones.

CDR1 and CDR2 (MNHEY, SMNVEV) derive from the germline V gene (reference sequence). V is pared back by 0 bases and J by 7 bases, with 12 bases lying between the germline termini. The CDR3 starts with the cysteine, ends with the phenylalanine, and has 14 residues. Kept here is only the CDR3 DNA, which spans 42 bases and is read in frame from base 1. Rearrangement joined TRBV27 to TRBJ1-2; the D segment cannot be called with confidence. The sample consisted of peripheral blood. This clonotype was obtained from a woman of 80 years or more with acute or convalescent COVID-19. The CDR3 protein is CASSLSRGQFGYTF. The nucleotide sequence is given as TGTGCCAGCAGTTTATCGAGAGGGCAGTTTGGCTACACCTTC.